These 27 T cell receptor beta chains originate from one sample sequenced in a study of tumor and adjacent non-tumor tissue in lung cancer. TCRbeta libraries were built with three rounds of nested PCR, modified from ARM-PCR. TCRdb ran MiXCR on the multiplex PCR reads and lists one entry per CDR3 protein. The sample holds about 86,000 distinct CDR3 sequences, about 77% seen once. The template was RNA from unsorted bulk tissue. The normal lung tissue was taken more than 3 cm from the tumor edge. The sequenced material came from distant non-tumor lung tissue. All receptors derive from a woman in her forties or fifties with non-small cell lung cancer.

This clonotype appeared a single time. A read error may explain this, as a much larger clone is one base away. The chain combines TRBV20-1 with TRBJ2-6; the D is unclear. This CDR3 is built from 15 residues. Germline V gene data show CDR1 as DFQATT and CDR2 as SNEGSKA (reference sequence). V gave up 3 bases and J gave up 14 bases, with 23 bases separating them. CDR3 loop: CSARNLRWKPHILTF. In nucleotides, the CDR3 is TGCAGTGCTAGGAATCTGAGATGGAAACCCCACATCCTGACTTTC.

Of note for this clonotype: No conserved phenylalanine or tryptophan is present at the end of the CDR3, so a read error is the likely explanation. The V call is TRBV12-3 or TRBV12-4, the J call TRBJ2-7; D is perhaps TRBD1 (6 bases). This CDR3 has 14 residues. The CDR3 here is CASSRLGDTYVQYY. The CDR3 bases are TGTGCCAGCAGTAGGCTCGGGGACACCTACGTGCAGTACTAC.

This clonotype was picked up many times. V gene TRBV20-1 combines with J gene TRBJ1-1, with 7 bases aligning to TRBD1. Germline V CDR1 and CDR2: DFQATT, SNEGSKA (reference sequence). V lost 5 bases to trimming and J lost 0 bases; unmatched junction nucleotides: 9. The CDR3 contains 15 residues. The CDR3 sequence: CSAPRTGGMNTEAFF. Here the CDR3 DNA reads TGCAGTGCTCCTAGGACAGGAGGGATGAACACTGAAGCTTTCTTT.

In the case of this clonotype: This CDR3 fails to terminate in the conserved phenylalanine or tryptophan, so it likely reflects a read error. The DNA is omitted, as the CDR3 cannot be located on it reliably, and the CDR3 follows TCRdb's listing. The CDR3 protein is CASSLSGQGNYELYL. V gene TRBV5-5 combines with J gene TRBJ2-7; TRBD1 is the table's D call, not checked against the DNA. Germline V gives CDR1 SGHKS, CDR2 YYEKEE (reference sequence). The CDR3 contains 15 residues when both ends are counted.

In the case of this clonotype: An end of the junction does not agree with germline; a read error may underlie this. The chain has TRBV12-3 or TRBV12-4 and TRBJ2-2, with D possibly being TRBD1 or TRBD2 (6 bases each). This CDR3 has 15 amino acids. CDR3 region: CASSSQILGRGELVF. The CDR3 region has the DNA TGTGCCAGCAGTTCGCAAATACTCGGTAGGGGGGAGCTGGTTTTT.

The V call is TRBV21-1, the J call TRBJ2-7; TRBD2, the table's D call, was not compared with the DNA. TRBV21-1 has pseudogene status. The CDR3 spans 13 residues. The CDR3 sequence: CTSSKCGVIEQYF. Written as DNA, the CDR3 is TGTACCAGCAGCAAATGCGGGGTGATCGAGCAGTACTTC.

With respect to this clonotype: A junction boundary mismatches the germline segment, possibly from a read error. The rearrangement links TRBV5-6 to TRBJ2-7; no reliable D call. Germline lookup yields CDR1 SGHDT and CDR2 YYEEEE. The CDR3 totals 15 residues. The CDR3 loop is CASSYTQGKGYERYF. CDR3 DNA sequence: TGTGCCAGCAGCTACACACAAGGGAAGGGTTACGAGCGGTACTTC.

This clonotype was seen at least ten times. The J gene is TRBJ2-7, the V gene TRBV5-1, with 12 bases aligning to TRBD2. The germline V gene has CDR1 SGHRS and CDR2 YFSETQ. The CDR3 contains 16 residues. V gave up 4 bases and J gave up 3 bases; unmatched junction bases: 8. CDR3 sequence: CASSEETSGRNYEQYF. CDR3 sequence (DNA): TGCGCCAGCAGCGAAGAGACTAGCGGGAGAAACTACGAGCAGTACTTC.

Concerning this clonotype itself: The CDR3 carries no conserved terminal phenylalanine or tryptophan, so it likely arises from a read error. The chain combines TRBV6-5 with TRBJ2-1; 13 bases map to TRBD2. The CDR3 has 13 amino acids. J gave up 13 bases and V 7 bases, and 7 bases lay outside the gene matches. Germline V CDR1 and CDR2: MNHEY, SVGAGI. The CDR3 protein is CASKGLAGIEQFL. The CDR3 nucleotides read TGTGCCAGCAAGGGACTAGCGGGAATTGAACAGTTCTTA.

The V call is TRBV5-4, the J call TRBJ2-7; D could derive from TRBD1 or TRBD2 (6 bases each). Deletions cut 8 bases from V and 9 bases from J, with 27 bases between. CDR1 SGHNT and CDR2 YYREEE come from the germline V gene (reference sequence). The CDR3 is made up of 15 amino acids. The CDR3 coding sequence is TGTGCCAGGAGCGGTACAGGAGGGGGGACCCACGGGCAGTACTTC. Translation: CARSGTGGGTHGQYF. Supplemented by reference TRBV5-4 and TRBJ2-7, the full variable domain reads ETGVTQSPTHLIKTRGQQVTLRCSSQSGHNTVSWYQQALGQGPQFIFQYYREEENGRGNFPPRFSGLQFPNYSSELNVNALELDDSALYLCARSGTGGGTHGQYFGPGTRLTVT.

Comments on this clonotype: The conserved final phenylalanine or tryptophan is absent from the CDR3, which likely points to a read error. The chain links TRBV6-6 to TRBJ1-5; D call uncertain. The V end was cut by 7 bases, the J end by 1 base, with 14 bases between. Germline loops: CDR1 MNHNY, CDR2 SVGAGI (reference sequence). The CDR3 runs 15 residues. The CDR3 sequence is CASTPEGSSNQPQHS. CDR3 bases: TGTGCCAGCACTCCAGAGGGCTCAAGCAATCAGCCCCAGCATTCT.

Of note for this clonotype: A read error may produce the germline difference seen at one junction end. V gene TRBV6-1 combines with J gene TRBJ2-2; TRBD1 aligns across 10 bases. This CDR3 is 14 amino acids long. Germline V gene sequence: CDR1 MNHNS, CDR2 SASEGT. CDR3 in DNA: TGTGCCAGCCGGGACAGGGGTAACACCGAGGAGCTGTTTTTT. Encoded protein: CASRDRGNTEELFF.

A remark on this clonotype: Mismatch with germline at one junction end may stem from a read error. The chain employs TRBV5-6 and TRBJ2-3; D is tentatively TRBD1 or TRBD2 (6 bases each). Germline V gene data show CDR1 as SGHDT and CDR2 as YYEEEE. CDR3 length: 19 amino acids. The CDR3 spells CVSSRWTGGQRARNSRQYF. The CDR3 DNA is TGTGTCAGCAGCCGCTGGACTGGGGGGCAGCGGGCGAGGAATTCTCGCCAGTATTTT.

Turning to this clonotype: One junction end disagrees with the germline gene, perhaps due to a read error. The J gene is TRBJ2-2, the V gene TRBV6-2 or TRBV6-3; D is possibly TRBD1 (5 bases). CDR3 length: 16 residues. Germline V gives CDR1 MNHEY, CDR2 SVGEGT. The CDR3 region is CASCCLGHRLTAELFF. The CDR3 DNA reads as TGTGCCAGCTGTTGCCTTGGACACAGGCTAACCGCGGAGCTGTTTTTT.

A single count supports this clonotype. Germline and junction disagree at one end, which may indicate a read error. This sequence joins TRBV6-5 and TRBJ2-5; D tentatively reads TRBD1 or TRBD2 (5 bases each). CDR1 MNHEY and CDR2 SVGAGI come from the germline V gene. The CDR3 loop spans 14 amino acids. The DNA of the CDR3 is TGTGCCAGCAGCCCCGGGGCAGTCCAAGTGACCCAGTACTTT. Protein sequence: CASSPGAVQVTQYF.

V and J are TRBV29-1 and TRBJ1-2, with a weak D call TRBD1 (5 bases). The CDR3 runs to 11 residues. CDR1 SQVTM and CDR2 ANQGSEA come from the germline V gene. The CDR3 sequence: CSGVAGHGYTF. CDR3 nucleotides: TGCAGTGGTGTAGCGGGACATGGCTACACCTTC.

The CDR3 region has the DNA TGTGTCATCGGGGACGAAGCTTACGAGCAGTACTTC. Amino acids: CVIGDEAYEQYF. The gene calls are TRBV2 and TRBJ2-7, with D perhaps given as TRBD1 or TRBD2 (5 bases each). Germline V gene lookup returns CDR1 SNHLY and CDR2 FYNNEI. The CDR3 is 12 residues long.

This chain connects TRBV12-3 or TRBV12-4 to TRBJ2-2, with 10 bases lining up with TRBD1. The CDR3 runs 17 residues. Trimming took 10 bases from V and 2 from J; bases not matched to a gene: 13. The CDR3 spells CAKNTGTGATNTGELFF. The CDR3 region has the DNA TGTGCCAAGAATACCGGGACAGGGGCAACCAACACCGGGGAGCTGTTTTTT.

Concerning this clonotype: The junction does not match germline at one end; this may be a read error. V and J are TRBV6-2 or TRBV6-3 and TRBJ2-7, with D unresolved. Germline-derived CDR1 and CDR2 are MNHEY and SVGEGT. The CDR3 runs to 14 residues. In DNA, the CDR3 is TGTACCAGCAGTTCGGTCGACGTCAACTACGAGCAGTACTTC. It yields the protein CTSSSVDVNYEQYF.

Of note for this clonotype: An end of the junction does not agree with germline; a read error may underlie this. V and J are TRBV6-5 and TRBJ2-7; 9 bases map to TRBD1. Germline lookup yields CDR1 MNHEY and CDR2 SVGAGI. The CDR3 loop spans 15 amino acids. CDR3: CASRRKTGGESEQYF. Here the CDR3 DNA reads TGTGCCAGTAGACGTAAGACAGGGGGGGAAAGCGAGCAGTACTTT.

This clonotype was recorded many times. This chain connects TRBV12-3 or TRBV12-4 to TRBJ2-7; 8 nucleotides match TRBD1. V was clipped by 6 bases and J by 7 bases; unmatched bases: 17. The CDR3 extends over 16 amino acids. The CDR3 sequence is CASSPGYRTGSGEQYF. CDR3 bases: TGTGCCAGCAGCCCAGGATACCGGACAGGGTCAGGAGAGCAGTACTTC.

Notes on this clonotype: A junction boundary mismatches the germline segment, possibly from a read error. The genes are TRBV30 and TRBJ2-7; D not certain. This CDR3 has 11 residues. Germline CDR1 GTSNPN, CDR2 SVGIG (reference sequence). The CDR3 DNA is TGTGCCAGGAGTCAGAACTACGAGCGGTACTTC. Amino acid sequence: CARSQNYERYF.

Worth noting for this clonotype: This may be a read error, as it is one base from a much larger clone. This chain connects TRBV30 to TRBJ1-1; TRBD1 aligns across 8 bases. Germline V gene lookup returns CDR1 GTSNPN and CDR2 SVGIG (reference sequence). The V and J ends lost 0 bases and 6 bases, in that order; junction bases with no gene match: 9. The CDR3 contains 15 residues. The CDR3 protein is CAWSVRDRGAPEAFF. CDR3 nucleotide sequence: TGTGCCTGGAGTGTACGTGACAGGGGAGCCCCTGAAGCTTTCTTT.

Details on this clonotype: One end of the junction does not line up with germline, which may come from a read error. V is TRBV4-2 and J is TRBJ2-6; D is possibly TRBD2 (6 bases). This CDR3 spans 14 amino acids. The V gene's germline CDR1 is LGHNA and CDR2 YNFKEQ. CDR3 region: CASSPLVGGNVLTF. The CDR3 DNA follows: TGTGCCAGCAGCCCATTAGTGGGGGGCAACGTCCTGACTTTC.

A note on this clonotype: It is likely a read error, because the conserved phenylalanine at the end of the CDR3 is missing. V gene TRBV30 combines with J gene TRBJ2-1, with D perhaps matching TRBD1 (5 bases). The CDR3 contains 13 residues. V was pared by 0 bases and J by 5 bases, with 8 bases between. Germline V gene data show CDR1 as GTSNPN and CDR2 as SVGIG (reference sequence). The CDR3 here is CAWSVQVHNEQFI. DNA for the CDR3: TGTGCCTGGAGTGTACAGGTCCACAATGAGCAGTTCATC.

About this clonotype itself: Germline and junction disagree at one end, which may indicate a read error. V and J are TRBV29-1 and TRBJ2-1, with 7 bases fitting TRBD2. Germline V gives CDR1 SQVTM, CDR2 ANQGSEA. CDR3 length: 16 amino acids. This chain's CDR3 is CGVEDPQRDGYNKQFF. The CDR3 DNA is TGCGGCGTTGAAGATCCCCAGCGGGATGGTTACAATAAGCAGTTCTTC.

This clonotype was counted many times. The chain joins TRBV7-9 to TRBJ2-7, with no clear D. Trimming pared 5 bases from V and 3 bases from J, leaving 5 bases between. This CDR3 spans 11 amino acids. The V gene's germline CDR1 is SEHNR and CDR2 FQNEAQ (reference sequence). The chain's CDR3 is CASSPDYEQYF. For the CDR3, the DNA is TGTGCCAGCAGCCCAGACTACGAGCAGTACTTC.